The rows below give T cell receptor beta chains drawn from one sample of a study of early T cells in non-severe SARS-CoV-2 infection. TCRdb independently ran MiXCR on the 5' RACE reads; one entry per CDR3 protein. The sample holds more than 80,000 distinct CDR3 sequences, approximately 15% seen once. Sequenced sample: whole blood. All receptors come from an adult who was a healthcare worker with PCR-confirmed SARS-CoV-2 infection or an uninfected control (not recorded which). Each CDR3 is given without its conserved first and last residue.

V	J	CDR3
TRBV25-1	TRBJ1-1	ASSQGMNTEAF
TRBV6-2/TRBV6-3	TRBJ2-7	ASSGTGGFYEQY
TRBV4-2	TRBJ1-4	ASSRTMGQGAEKLF
TRBV2	TRBJ2-1	ASRGGMGTGGYEQF
TRBV10-1	TRBJ2-5	ASSTLVGETQY
TRBV2	TRBJ1-2	ASTLTGSAGGYT
TRBV5-7	TRBJ2-7	ASSLGLALYEQY
TRBV18	TRBJ2-3	ASSPPSGKTDTQY
TRBV20-1	TRBJ2-1	SAAPDRGLDNEQF
TRBV21-1	TRBJ1-1	ASSFVAEAF
TRBV6-2/TRBV6-3	TRBJ2-1	ASSPGLEYNEQF
TRBV11-2	TRBJ2-7	ASSLSSRTPGTYEQY
TRBV9	TRBJ2-7	ASSPYPGTTYEQY
TRBV4-3	TRBJ2-7	ASSPAIHLSYEQY
TRBV27	TRBJ1-1	ASSFRGETEAF
TRBV24-1	TRBJ1-2	ATSAGNNYGYT
TRBV2	TRBJ2-1	ASQGAENEQF
TRBV28	TRBJ2-5	ASSLNGRAPETQY
TRBV18	TRBJ1-1	ASSPVQSTEAF
TRBV12-3/TRBV12-4	TRBJ2-3	ASSLRPTDTQY
TRBV29-1	TRBJ2-3	SSRLAGGSDTQY
TRBV7-9	TRBJ2-3	ASSLRTTGIRDTQY
TRBV5-6	TRBJ2-3	ASSLVDPDTQY
TRBV28	TRBJ2-7	ASYDRSYEQY
TRBV12-3/TRBV12-4	TRBJ1-2	ASSLIQGQGYT
TRBV6-5	TRBJ1-4	ASSYWAGRGEKLF
TRBV9	TRBJ2-3	ASSTQDSTDTQY
TRBV18	TRBJ1-4	ASSGLRDRREKLF
TRBV20-1	TRBJ2-7	SATSGSLYEQY
TRBV6-2/TRBV6-3	TRBJ1-2	ASRESGPLGYGYT
TRBV27	TRBJ1-6	ASSFGTPNSPLH
TRBV6-2/TRBV6-3	TRBJ1-5	ASSQGTGGGNQPQH
TRBV12-3/TRBV12-4	TRBJ2-1	ASSLRLTDEQF
TRBV29-1	TRBJ2-7	SDPTGPLYEQY
TRBV28	TRBJ2-1	ASSLPQGGRYNEQF